The 30 T cell receptor beta chains below were found in one sample sequenced in a study of blood T cell repertoires in COVID-19. Assay: immunoSEQ multiplex PCR; the TCRdb copy retains only in-frame clones and omits some. The sample lists about 250,000 clones, just over 85% occurring once. The material sequenced was peripheral blood. These receptors originate from a man older than 75 with acute or convalescent COVID-19.

The DNA of the CDR3 is TGTGCCAGCTCACTCCGGGACACTAACACTGAAGCTTTCTTT. This codes for CASSLRDTNTEAFF. This chain joins TRBV18 and TRBJ1-1, with D possibly TRBD1 on 6 matching bases. The CDR3 is 14 amino acids. The V end was cut by 4 bases, the J end by 2 bases, with 11 bases between. Germline-derived CDR1 and CDR2 are KGHSH and LQKENI. Complete variable domain (other parts from reference TRBV18 and TRBJ1-1): NAGVMQNPRHLVRRRGQEARLRCSPMKGHSHVYWYRQLPEEGLKFMVYLQKENIIDESGMPKERFSAEFPKEGPSILRIQQVVRGDSAAYFCASSLRDTNTEAFFGQGTRLTVV.

CDR3 amino acids: CASSVEPQNTEAFF. In nucleotides, the CDR3 is TGTGCCAGCAGCGTAGAGCCCCAGAACACTGAAGCTTTCTTT. The chain carries TRBV9 and TRBJ1-1; D uncertain. This CDR3 region has 14 residues. CDR1 is SGDLS and CDR2 is YYNGEE in the germline V gene. V was clipped by 0 bases and J by 1 base, with 7 bases between them.

The table lists this clone with a few counts. CDR3 residues: CASGIGTLSNTGELFF. CDR3 in DNA: TGTGCCAGCGGAATCGGGACTCTCTCGAACACCGGGGAGCTGTTTTTT. The V call is TRBV11-2, the J call TRBJ2-2; D is possibly TRBD2 (6 bases). The CDR3 consists of 16 residues. Germline loops: CDR1 SGHAT, CDR2 FQNNGV. The germline V and J ends were trimmed by 8 bases and 0 bases, with 16 bases remaining between them. Filled out from reference TRBV11-2 and TRBJ2-2, the complete variable domain reads EAGVAQSPRYKIIEKRQSVAFWCNPISGHATLYWYQQILGQGPKLLIQFQNNGVVDDSQLPKDRFSAERLKGVDSTLKIQPAKLEDSAVYLCASGIGTLSNTGELFFGEGSRLTVL.

The rearrangement links TRBV6-6 to TRBJ2-2; D is possibly TRBD2 (6 bases). There are 15 residues in the CDR3. V shed 0 bases and J shed 6 bases, with 11 bases lying between them. Germline loops: CDR1 MNHNY, CDR2 SVGAGI (reference sequence). The CDR3 reads CASSYSLGGAGELFF. DNA of the CDR3: TGTGCCAGCAGTTACTCCTTGGGGGGAGCCGGGGAGCTGTTTTTT.

The CDR3 DNA follows: TGTGCCAGCAGTTTATCAGGGACTAGCGGGAGTCCTTCGCAGTATTTT. Translating it yields CASSLSGTSGSPSQYF. The genes are TRBV27 and TRBJ2-3, with TRBD2 matching over 14 bases. Losses at the gene ends were 0 bases for V and 10 bases for J; bases not matched to a gene: 6. CDR3 length: 16 residues. Per germline, CDR1 MNHEY and CDR2 SMNVEV (reference sequence).

As for this clone: Other DNA sequences from this sample encode an identical CDR3 as well. The chain is built from TRBV3-1 (or the pseudogene TRBV3-2) and TRBJ2-5; 8 bases line up with TRBD2. Germline V gives CDR1 LGHDT, CDR2 YNNKEL (reference sequence). This CDR3 is built from 14 residues. After removal of 4 bases from V and 5 bases from J, the junction contained 6 bases not matched to a gene. In DNA, the CDR3 is TGTGCCAGCAGCCCGGGGACTAGTGGGGAGACCCAGTACTTC. Its protein is CASSPGTSGETQYF.

The V gene is TRBV7-6, the J gene TRBJ2-7, with D perhaps TRBD1 (6 bases). The V gene lost 5 bases and the J gene lost 7 bases, with 18 bases spanning the gap. This CDR3 has 14 residues. The germline gives CDR1 SGHVS, CDR2 FNYEAQ. The CDR3 is CASSPLEDSREQYF. The CDR3, as DNA: TGTGCCAGCAGCCCCTTAGAGGACAGTAGGGAGCAGTACTTC.

The chain joins TRBV6-2 or TRBV6-3 to TRBJ1-5; weak D call: TRBD1 (5 bases). This CDR3 comprises 15 residues. Deletions cut 0 bases from V and 4 bases from J, with 10 bases between. CDR1 is MNHEY and CDR2 is SVGEGT in the germline V gene. The CDR3 spells CASSYSRSGNQPQHF. The CDR3 DNA follows: TGTGCCAGCAGTTACTCGAGGTCAGGGAATCAGCCCCAGCATTTT.

This chain uses TRBV5-6 with TRBJ1-2, with D possibly being TRBD1 (6 bases). With 4 bases removed from V and 7 bases from J, the gap between germline ends came to 14 bases. The CDR3 is made up of 13 amino acids. CDR1 is SGHDT and CDR2 is YYEEEE in the germline V gene. In DNA, the CDR3 is TGTGCCAGCAGCACTAGGACAGCTGGTGGCTACACCTTC. Encoded protein: CASSTRTAGGYTF.

CDR3 nucleotide sequence: TGTGCCAGCAGCTCCGGACTAGCGGGACCAGATACGCAGTATTTT. It is translated as CASSSGLAGPDTQYF. The chain links TRBV11-3 to TRBJ2-3; the match to TRBD2 covers 12 bases. Unmatched junction bases numbered 3, after V lost 4 bases and J lost 4 bases. This CDR3 is 15 amino acids long. Germline V gene lookup returns CDR1 SGHNT and CDR2 YENEEA.

V gene TRBV28 combines with J gene TRBJ2-7; D is unclear. CDR1 MDHEN and CDR2 SYDVKM come from the germline V gene. The V and J ends lost 2 bases and 7 bases respectively, with 12 bases between them. This CDR3 is 13 amino acids long. CDR3 in DNA: TGTGCCAGCAGTTTAGGCCTGCTTTTGGAGCAGTACTTC. This sequence encodes CASSLGLLLEQYF.

CDR3 coding DNA: TGTGCCAGCAGCCCGGGTACAACTAATGAAAAACTGTTTTTT. It translates to CASSPGTTNEKLFF. The V gene is TRBV7-2, the J gene TRBJ1-4; no reliable D call. CDR3 length equals 14 residues. Germline values: CDR1 SGHTA, CDR2 FQGNSA. Trimming removed 5 bases at V and 0 bases at J, with 7 bases between.

This rearrangement joins TRBV19 to TRBJ2-5; 7 nucleotides match TRBD1. The ends lost 5 bases at V and 2 bases at J; junction bases unmatched: 11. Germline CDR1 and CDR2: LNHDA and SQIVND (reference sequence). The CDR3 runs to 16 residues. The CDR3 protein is CASSYAGTASQETQYF. DNA of the CDR3: TGTGCCAGTAGTTACGCAGGGACAGCGTCGCAAGAGACCCAGTACTTC.

In its sample, this clone was seen once. The chain is built from TRBV14 and TRBJ1-1; 8 bases are shared with TRBD1. Germline loops: CDR1 SGHDN, CDR2 FVKESK. The junction had 15 bases not matched to a gene; V was cut back by 3 bases and J by 0 bases. This CDR3 spans 19 amino acids. CDR3 DNA sequence: TGTGCCAGCAGCCAGCGTCCCGACAGGGGAGGATGGATGAACACTGAAGCTTTCTTT. This codes for CASSQRPDRGGWMNTEAFF.

The V and J genes are TRBV19 and TRBJ1-1, with D unresolved. Germline V gives CDR1 LNHDA, CDR2 SQIVND (reference sequence). This CDR3 has 13 amino acids. V shed 8 bases and J shed 7 bases, with 17 bases lying between them. The CDR3 DNA is TGTGCCAGTCTCAAAGCGGGCACGAATGAAGCTTTCTTT. Amino acids: CASLKAGTNEAFF.

The chain links TRBV7-6 to TRBJ1-1, with D perhaps matching TRBD1 (6 bases). The V end was cut by 1 base, the J end by 5 bases, with 17 bases between. The germline gives CDR1 SGHVS, CDR2 FNYEAQ. This CDR3 has 16 amino acids. In DNA form, the CDR3 reads TGTGCCAGCAGCTTAGGCGGGGGCGGCCTAGGGACTGAAGCTTTCTTT. Translating it yields CASSLGGGGLGTEAFF.

V usage is TRBV7-6 and J usage is TRBJ2-1, with TRBD2 matching over 7 bases. CDR1 and CDR2 (germline): SGHVS, FNYEAQ. With V trimmed by 2 bases and J by 7 bases, 11 bases remained unmatched. The CDR3 contains 16 residues. The CDR3 region is CASSLTGAGSGNEQFF. In DNA form, the CDR3 reads TGTGCCAGCAGCTTAACCGGAGCGGGGTCGGGGAATGAGCAGTTCTTC.

The rearrangement joins TRBV7-6 to TRBJ2-1; tentative D call: TRBD2 (6 bases). Germline-derived CDR1 and CDR2 are SGHVS and FNYEAQ. The CDR3 has 12 amino acids. V lost 1 base, J lost 13 bases, and 11 bases lay in between. The CDR3 reads CASSLVGGNQFF. In DNA form, the CDR3 reads TGTGCCAGCAGCTTAGTTGGGGGGAATCAGTTCTTC.

This rearrangement joins TRBV6-2 or TRBV6-3 to TRBJ1-1, with a tentative D call TRBD1 (6 bases). The V and J ends lost 5 bases and 6 bases respectively, with 13 bases between them. Per the germline V gene, CDR1 is MNHEY and CDR2 is SVGEGT. This CDR3 has 13 residues. The CDR3: CASSRGQSAEAFF. The CDR3 DNA sequence: TGTGCCAGCAGTCGCGGACAGTCGGCTGAAGCTTTCTTT.

This clone was detected only once. The V and J genes are TRBV4-1 and TRBJ2-1; a weak D match, TRBD1 (5 bases). V shed 1 base and J shed 4 bases, with 11 bases lying between them. CDR1 MGHRA and CDR2 YSYEKL come from the germline V gene. The CDR3 has 15 amino acids. DNA of the CDR3: TGCGCCAGCAGCCAAGGGACAACTCCGTACAATGAGCAGTTCTTC. It translates to CASSQGTTPYNEQFF.

The rearrangement uses TRBV6-6 and TRBJ1-2, with 7 bases identical to TRBD1. The CDR3 sequence is 13 residues long. V gave up 6 bases and J gave up 5 bases; unmatched junction bases: 6. Per the germline V gene, CDR1 is MNHNY and CDR2 is SVGAGI (reference sequence). CDR3 coding DNA: TGTGCCAGCAGAGCCGGGACAGCTTATGGCTACACCTTC. The encoded protein is CASRAGTAYGYTF.

The chain carries TRBV15 and TRBJ2-5; the match to TRBD2 covers 7 bases. Trimming at V came to 3 bases and at J to 2 bases, leaving 12 bases not matched to a gene. This CDR3 is 17 amino acids long. CDR1 and CDR2 from the germline V gene are LNHNV and YYDKDF (reference sequence). CDR3 nucleotides: TGTGCCACCAGCAGTGACGGGGGGAGGGGAATTCAAGAGACCCAGTACTTC. Translated, it gives CATSSDGGRGIQETQYF.

The V and J genes are TRBV7-9 and TRBJ2-1, with 12 positions matching TRBD2. The V gene's germline CDR1 is SEHNR and CDR2 FQNEAQ (reference sequence). V trimming: 5 bases; J trimming: 9 bases; junction bases outside the gene matches: 8. The CDR3 totals 15 residues. Here the CDR3 reads CASSPGLAGASEQFF. For the CDR3, the DNA is TGTGCCAGCAGCCCGGGACTAGCGGGCGCCAGTGAGCAGTTCTTC.

The rearrangement joins TRBV4-3 to TRBJ1-3, with D hard to call. Germline V gives CDR1 LGHNA, CDR2 YSLEER. Trimming left V 3 bases short and J 0 bases short, with 6 bases between. The CDR3 loop spans 14 amino acids. CDR3 bases: TGCGCCAGCAGCCACGGGGACTCTGGAAACACCATATATTTT. Its translation is CASSHGDSGNTIYF.

This chain uses TRBV6-5 with TRBJ2-5; 10 nucleotides align to TRBD2. V lost 4 bases to trimming and J lost 2 bases; unmatched junction nucleotides: 7. In germline, CDR1 is MNHEY, CDR2 SVGAGI. This CDR3 contains 16 residues. The CDR3: CASSSPGLAYQETQYF. The DNA for the CDR3 is TGTGCCAGCAGTTCCCCGGGACTAGCGTATCAAGAGACCCAGTACTTC.

J is TRBJ1-5 and V is TRBV6-1, with 8 nucleotides matching TRBD1. V shed 6 bases and J 4 bases; nucleotides not matched to a gene: 8. Germline CDR1 and CDR2: MNHNS and SASEGT. The CDR3 extends over 15 amino acids. For the CDR3, the DNA is TGTGCCAGCAGCCTGGACAGGGCCTTAAATCAGCCCCAGCATTTT. Translating it yields CASSLDRALNQPQHF.

The rearrangement links TRBV4-2 to TRBJ2-7; 10 bases align to TRBD2. Germline assignment: CDR1 LGHNA and CDR2 YNFKEQ. Unmatched junction bases numbered 6, after V lost 1 base and J lost 3 bases. This CDR3 is built from 16 residues. The CDR3 loop reads CASSQASSGGGYEQYF. CDR3 sequence (DNA): TGTGCCAGCAGCCAAGCATCTAGCGGGGGAGGCTACGAGCAGTACTTC.

The rearrangement links TRBV5-1 to TRBJ2-1, with TRBD1 as a possible D gene (6 bases). Trimming shortened V by 0 bases and J by 7 bases, and 17 bases separated the two germline ends. Germline assignment: CDR1 SGHRS and CDR2 YFSETQ. The CDR3 totals 16 residues. CDR3 bases: TGCGCCAGCAGCTTGGGATCCAGGGGCCTAGGGAATGAGCAGTTCTTC. Amino acids: CASSLGSRGLGNEQFF.

CDR3 in amino acids: CASSLWTVGSPLHF. The CDR3 DNA follows: TGTGCCAGCAGTTTGTGGACAGTCGGTTCACCCCTCCACTTT. The gene calls are TRBV27 and TRBJ1-6; D perhaps matches TRBD1 (6 bases). V dropped 3 bases and J dropped 9 bases, with 12 bases sitting between them. In germline, CDR1 is MNHEY, CDR2 SMNVEV (reference sequence). The CDR3 sequence is 14 residues long.

CDR3: CASSLAGRRGNEQFF. Written as DNA, the CDR3 is TGCGCCAGCAGCTTGGCGGGTCGAAGGGGCAATGAGCAGTTCTTC. This chain connects TRBV5-1 to TRBJ2-1; D possibly corresponds to TRBD1 (5 bases). The germline V and J ends were trimmed by 0 bases and 6 bases, with 13 bases remaining between them. This CDR3 is built from 15 residues. Germline values: CDR1 SGHRS, CDR2 YFSETQ.